Following are 31 T cell receptor beta chains from one sample sequenced in a study of T-cell memory formation after mild COVID-19. TCRdb passed the 5' RACE reads through MiXCR, listing each CDR3 protein once. The data show approximately 300,000 distinct CDR3 sequences, 15% to 20% seen once. The sample consisted of PBMCs or a T cell subset sorted from them (not recorded which). The receptors here all came from a man between 18 and 35 years old who had mild COVID-19 (a few samples of this study predate the infection). Cell type and time point are not known.

The gene calls are TRBV6-2 or TRBV6-3 and TRBJ1-2; unclear D gene. The CDR3 spans 18 residues. From germline, CDR1 is MNHEY and CDR2 SVGEGT. Trimming left V 0 bases short and J 4 bases short, with 21 bases between. The CDR3 nucleotides are TGTGCCAGCAGTTACTCTTATGCCAAAACCCGAGCGATCTATGGCTACACCTTC. Its translation: CASSYSYAKTRAIYGYTF.

This clonotype was recorded a few times. The chain joins TRBV10-3 to TRBJ1-4; no clear D gene. The V end was cut by 6 bases, the J end by 5 bases, with 7 bases between. Germline CDR1 reads ENHRY; CDR2 reads SYGVKD. This CDR3 comprises 12 residues. CDR3 in amino acids: CAIRGSNEKLFF. CDR3 sequence (DNA): TGTGCCATCAGGGGTTCCAATGAAAAACTGTTTTTT.

V is TRBV2 and J is TRBJ2-7; TRBD2 matches at 9 bases. Germline lookup yields CDR1 SNHLY and CDR2 FYNNEI. V shed 1 base and J 13 bases; nucleotides not matched to a gene: 5. This CDR3 spans 12 amino acids. The CDR3 nucleotides are TGTGCCAGCAGTGAAGTTAGCGGGGGTTCCTACGTC. Encoded protein: CASSEVSGGSYV.

The chain couples TRBV7-9 to TRBJ2-3; TRBD1 aligns across 7 bases. Trimming at V came to 10 bases and at J to 5 bases, leaving 12 bases not matched to a gene. Germline V gene data show CDR1 as SEHNR and CDR2 as FQNEAQ (reference sequence). This CDR3 is built from 14 residues. CDR3 in DNA: TGTGCCACCTGGGGTCCACAGGGGAAAGATACGCAGTATTTT. Protein product: CATWGPQGKDTQYF.

The chain carries TRBV4-1 and TRBJ2-7; 8 bases are shared with TRBD1. Germline values: CDR1 MGHRA, CDR2 YSYEKL. The CDR3 length is 16 residues. Trimming at V came to 1 base and at J to 7 bases, leaving 12 bases not matched to a gene. CDR3: CASSQGGAGGSEEQYF. Written as DNA, the CDR3 is TGCGCCAGCAGCCAAGGGGGGGCAGGGGGCTCGGAGGAGCAGTACTTC.

CDR3 sequence reads: CASSLVRVEETQYF. The DNA for the CDR3 is TGTGCCAGCAGCTTAGTTCGAGTTGAGGAGACCCAGTACTTC. V usage is TRBV11-2 and J usage is TRBJ2-5, with D hard to call. V shed 1 base and J shed 5 bases, with 11 bases lying between them. Germline V gene data show CDR1 as SGHAT and CDR2 as FQNNGV. This CDR3 contains 14 residues. The entire variable domain, with the rest obtained from reference TRBV11-2 and TRBJ2-5, is as follows: EAGVAQSPRYKIIEKRQSVAFWCNPISGHATLYWYQQILGQGPKLLIQFQNNGVVDDSQLPKDRFSAERLKGVDSTLKIQPAKLEDSAVYLCASSLVRVEETQYFGPGTRLLVL.

The chain joins TRBV15 to TRBJ1-4; no clear D. This CDR3 spans 13 amino acids. Looked up from germline, CDR1 is LNHNV and CDR2 is YYDKDF (reference sequence). V was pared by 0 bases and J by 8 bases, with 7 bases between. The DNA for the CDR3 is TGTGCCACCAGCAGAGATGGTCCCGAAAAACTGTTTTTT. Protein: CATSRDGPEKLFF.

The gene calls are TRBV5-4 and TRBJ2-4; D gene unclear. The V gene's germline CDR1 is SGHNT and CDR2 YYREEE (reference sequence). The CDR3 consists of 14 residues. V dropped 0 bases and J dropped 10 bases, with 14 bases sitting between them. The CDR3 DNA reads as TGTGCCAGCAGCTTGGGGCTAGACACTTCTATTCAGTACTTC. Its protein is CASSLGLDTSIQYF.

V is TRBV7-2 and J is TRBJ2-5, with D possibly TRBD2 on 5 matching bases. V shed 5 bases and J shed 4 bases, with 17 bases lying between them. Germline values: CDR1 SGHTA, CDR2 FQGNSA. The CDR3 is 15 amino acids. In DNA form, the CDR3 reads TGTGCCAGCAGCCACTGGACCGCCCGGGGAGAGACCCAGTACTTC. Encoded protein: CASSHWTARGETQYF. Full variable domain (rest looked up from reference TRBV7-2 and TRBJ2-5): GAGVSQSPSNKVTEKGKDVELRCDPISGHTALYWYRQSLGQGLEFLIYFQGNSAPDKSGLPSDRFSAERTGGSVSTLTIQRTQQEDSAVYLCASSHWTARGETQYFGPGTRLLVL.

Many counts were recorded for this clonotype. This rearrangement joins TRBV20-1 to TRBJ2-5; D perhaps matches TRBD2 (7 bases). Between the trimmed V and J ends, which lost 3 bases and 1 base, there was a span of 9 bases. Germline CDR1 reads DFQATT; CDR2 reads SNEGSKA (reference sequence). The length of the CDR3 is 13 residues. The CDR3: CSARGGPQETQYF. CDR3 in DNA: TGCAGTGCTAGGGGGGGGCCCCAAGAGACCCAGTACTTC.

The chain has TRBV6-5 and TRBJ1-1; possible D gene TRBD1, 6 bases. The V end lost 8 bases, the J end lost 6 bases, and 16 bases lay between the germline ends. The germline gives CDR1 MNHEY, CDR2 SVGAGI. There are 13 residues in the CDR3. CDR3 sequence: CASFLGGSAEAFF. CDR3 sequence (DNA): TGTGCCAGCTTTTTAGGGGGAAGCGCTGAAGCTTTCTTT.

The genes are TRBV6-5 and TRBJ1-2; 7 nucleotides match TRBD1. Germline loops: CDR1 MNHEY, CDR2 SVGAGI. This CDR3 spans 15 amino acids. Trimming removed 2 bases from V and 6 bases from J; junction bases left unmatched: 9. CDR3 bases: TGTGCCAGCAGTTACACAGGGGTGGGAGGTGATGGCTACACCTTC. Its translation: CASSYTGVGGDGYTF.

V usage is TRBV5-1 and J usage is TRBJ2-7; 13 bases are a match to TRBD2. This CDR3 region has 15 residues. Trimming cost V 0 bases and J 7 bases; bases outside gene matches: 4. Per germline, CDR1 SGHRS and CDR2 YFSETQ. CDR3 nucleotides: TGCGCCAGCAGCTTGGGGCCGGGACTAGCGGGGGAGCAGTACGTC. It is translated as CASSLGPGLAGEQYV.

V gene TRBV30 combines with J gene TRBJ1-4, with D unclear. Germline V gene lookup returns CDR1 GTSNPN and CDR2 SVGIG (reference sequence). The CDR3 extends over 13 amino acids. Trimming left V 8 bases short and J 0 bases short, with 10 bases between. The chain's CDR3 is CAGSYATNEKLFF. The CDR3 bases are TGTGCCGGATCATATGCAACTAATGAAAAACTGTTTTTT. Using reference TRBV30 and TRBJ1-4 for the parts outside the CDR3, the full variable domain is SQTIHQWPATLVQPVGSPLSLECTVEGTSNPNLYWYRQAAGRGLQLLFYSVGIGQISSEVPQNLSASRPQDRQFILSSKKLLLSDSGFYLCAGSYATNEKLFFGSGTQLSVL.

The chain joins TRBV11-2 to TRBJ2-3, with 9 bases aligning to TRBD2. After removal of 1 base from V and 10 bases from J, the junction contained 12 bases not matched to a gene. Germline assignment: CDR1 SGHAT and CDR2 FQNNGV. The CDR3 loop spans 16 amino acids. CDR3 residues: CASSLGASGAQGPQYF. CDR3 nucleotides: TGTGCCAGCAGCTTAGGGGCTAGCGGGGCCCAGGGCCCGCAGTATTTT.

This clonotype was observed a handful of times. The chain combines TRBV12-3 or TRBV12-4 with TRBJ1-2, with 8 bases identical to TRBD1. The CDR3 is 13 residues long. V was pared by 5 bases and J by 4 bases, with 3 bases of the junction left unmatched. As DNA, the CDR3 is TGTGCCAGCAGTATGACAGGGGCCTATGGCTACACCTTC. This translates into CASSMTGAYGYTF.

This clonotype showed up just a few times. This CDR3 reads CASSMGSRGPYGYTF. The CDR3 coding sequence is TGTGCCAGCAGCATGGGCTCCCGGGGGCCATATGGCTACACCTTC. The chain carries TRBV7-9 and TRBJ1-2, with TRBD1 as a possible D gene (6 bases). Germline-derived CDR1 and CDR2 are SEHNR and FQNEAQ (reference sequence). This CDR3 is 15 amino acids long. V shed 5 bases and J shed 5 bases, with 18 bases lying between them.

A few counts support this clonotype. This chain connects TRBV9 to TRBJ1-6; D is perhaps TRBD1 (6 bases). Germline-derived CDR1 and CDR2 are SGDLS and YYNGEE. Trimming took 0 bases from V and 9 from J, leaving 13 bases between them. The CDR3 has 15 amino acids. The CDR3 DNA is TGTGCCAGCAGCGTAGCTCCGGGGGCGCGTTCACCCCTCCACTTT. Translated, it gives CASSVAPGARSPLHF.

This clonotype was counted a few times. The rearrangement joins TRBV12-3 or TRBV12-4 to TRBJ1-5; 11 bases align to TRBD1. Trimming removed 3 bases from V and 6 bases from J; junction bases left unmatched: 1. This CDR3 is 14 amino acids long. The DNA for the CDR3 is TGTGCCAGCAGTTTTGGGACAGGGGGTCAGCCCCAGCATTTT. Encoded protein: CASSFGTGGQPQHF.

The chain recombines TRBV7-9 with TRBJ2-3; 8 bases fit TRBD2. The J segment lost 2 bases and the V segment lost 4 bases, leaving 14 bases of the junction unmatched. This CDR3 spans 18 amino acids. CDR1 is SEHNR, CDR2 FQNEAQ, per germline (reference sequence). CDR3 in DNA: TGTGCCAGCAGCTCATCCGGGACTAGGGGAATCTACACAGATACGCAGTATTTT. Amino acids: CASSSSGTRGIYTDTQYF.

This clonotype was recorded a few times. The chain couples TRBV6-6 to TRBJ2-7; 11 bases align to TRBD1. Germline V gene sequence: CDR1 MNHNY, CDR2 SVGAGI (reference sequence). There are 14 residues in the CDR3. Trimming at V came to 5 bases and at J to 3 bases, leaving 3 bases not matched to a gene. DNA for the CDR3: TGTGCCAGCAGTGGTGGGACAGGGGGCTACGAGCAGTACGTC. This encodes CASSGGTGGYEQYV.

The chain has TRBV7-6 and TRBJ2-7; possible D gene TRBD1, 6 bases. The V end lost 1 base, the J end lost 1 base, and 14 bases lay between the germline ends. CDR1 is SGHVS, CDR2 FNYEAQ, per germline. The CDR3 is 16 residues long. CDR3 loop: CASSLGAGVLSYEQYF. DNA of the CDR3: TGTGCCAGCAGCTTAGGGGCAGGGGTTTTGTCCTACGAGCAGTACTTC.

CDR3 sequence: CASSFQIPGQHGYTF. CDR3 DNA: TGTGCCAGCAGTTTCCAAATTCCGGGACAGCATGGCTACACCTTC. The chain combines TRBV12-3 or TRBV12-4 with TRBJ1-2; 7 positions agree with TRBD1. Losses at the gene ends were 3 bases for V and 6 bases for J; bases not matched to a gene: 10. The CDR3 runs 15 residues.

In this sample, this clonotype turned up a few times. The chain has TRBV18 and TRBJ2-3, with no clear D. The germline V gene encodes CDR1 KGHSH and CDR2 LQKENI. With 4 bases removed from V and 6 bases from J, the gap between germline ends came to 14 bases. The CDR3 spans 14 residues. CDR3 sequence: CASSLSENLDTQYF. The DNA for the CDR3 is TGTGCCAGCTCACTGTCCGAAAATCTGGATACGCAGTATTTT.

The chain carries TRBV20-1 and TRBJ2-1; 9 bases line up with TRBD2. Per germline, CDR1 DFQATT and CDR2 SNEGSKA (reference sequence). The CDR3 consists of 16 residues. Trimming took 1 base from V and 3 from J; bases not matched to a gene: 7. The CDR3 is CSARVAGGPFYNEQFF. CDR3 nucleotide sequence: TGCAGTGCTAGAGTGGCGGGGGGGCCGTTCTACAATGAGCAGTTCTTC.

The chain couples TRBV7-9 to TRBJ2-2; D may be TRBD1 (6 bases). The V gene lost 5 bases and the J gene lost 2 bases, with 18 bases spanning the gap. CDR1 SEHNR and CDR2 FQNEAQ come from the germline V gene (reference sequence). This CDR3 contains 17 residues. CDR3 residues: CASSRRDISINTGELFF. The DNA of the CDR3 is TGTGCCAGCAGCCGAAGGGACATCTCGATCAACACCGGGGAGCTGTTTTTT.

The chain has TRBV3-1 and TRBJ2-3; D is uncertain. The germline gives CDR1 LGHDT, CDR2 YNNKEL (reference sequence). This CDR3 region has 15 residues. The ends were cut back, 3 bases at V and 4 bases at J, with 14 bases in the middle. This CDR3 is CASSQWSGRPDTQYF. As DNA, the CDR3 is TGTGCCAGCAGCCAGTGGTCGGGTCGACCAGATACGCAGTATTTT.

This clonotype was seen more than once but under ten times. V is TRBV5-1 and J is TRBJ1-3; 10 bases match TRBD1. V was pared by 2 bases and J by 4 bases, with 6 bases of the junction left unmatched. Germline V lookup: CDR1 SGHRS, CDR2 YFSETQ. This CDR3 has 16 residues. CDR3 bases: TGCGCCAGCAGCTTACTCGGGACAGGGGCCGGAAACACCATATATTTT. Protein: CASSLLGTGAGNTIYF.

The V gene is TRBV6-5, the J gene TRBJ2-5; TRBD2 matches at 8 bases. The germline V gene encodes CDR1 MNHEY and CDR2 SVGAGI. V lost 5 bases and J lost 5; bases outside the gene matches: 10. The CDR3 has 15 residues. The CDR3 loop is CASSPRGGGGETQYF. CDR3 sequence (DNA): TGTGCCAGCAGTCCTCGGGGGGGCGGAGGGGAGACCCAGTACTTC.

The chain uses TRBV7-3 and TRBJ2-7, with TRBD1 identical over 8 bases. J was trimmed by 2 bases and V by 5 bases; bases with no gene match: 8. The germline gives CDR1 SGHTA, CDR2 FQGTGA. The CDR3 length is 15 residues. The CDR3 spells CASSLGPGGPYEQYF. The CDR3 DNA reads TGTGCCAGCAGCCTCGGTCCAGGGGGCCCCTACGAGCAGTACTTC.

The V gene is TRBV29-1, the J gene TRBJ2-1, with TRBD2 identical over 7 bases. Germline V CDR1 and CDR2: SQVTM, ANQGSEA. V was clipped by 2 bases and J by 6 bases; unmatched bases: 10. This CDR3 region has 15 residues. CDR3 in amino acids: CSVEWGLAEINEQFF. In nucleotides, the CDR3 is TGCAGCGTTGAATGGGGCCTAGCGGAGATCAATGAGCAGTTCTTC.